Following are 20 T cell receptor beta chains from one sample sequenced in a study of T cell changes during pregnancy in multiple sclerosis. Profiled with immunoSEQ multiplex PCR; TCRdb holds only in-frame clones, not every one. The table has roughly 70,000 clones, 80% to 95% seen once. The starting material was peripheral blood, obtained in the third trimester of pregnancy. These receptors all stem from a female donor in good health, enrolled as a control in a pregnancy study.

The count of this clone is one. The chain joins TRBV11-2 to TRBJ1-3; 7 bases map to TRBD1. V lost 6 bases and J lost 3; bases outside the gene matches: 5. CDR1 SGHAT and CDR2 FQNNGV come from the germline V gene. The CDR3 contains 14 residues. CDR3 region: CASSSTGVGNTIYF. In nucleotides, the CDR3 is TGTGCCAGCAGTTCCACAGGGGTTGGAAACACCATATATTTT.

V usage is TRBV29-1 and J usage is TRBJ1-2; 9 bases are shared with TRBD1. V lost 8 bases, J lost 7 bases, and 8 bases stayed unmatched. The V gene's germline CDR1 is SQVTM and CDR2 ANQGSEA. This CDR3 contains 12 residues. The CDR3 loop reads CSTEQGAGGYTF. CDR3 nucleotide sequence: TGCAGCACCGAACAGGGGGCGGGTGGCTACACCTTC. Based on the CDR3 plus reference TRBV29-1 and TRBJ1-2, the full variable domain is SAVISQKPSRDICQRGTSLTIQCQVDSQVTMMFWYRQQPGQSLTLIATANQGSEATYESGFVIDKFPISRPNLTFSTLTVSNMSPEDSSIYLCSTEQGAGGYTFGSGTRLTVV.

The chain is built from TRBV7-9 and TRBJ2-5; 9 bases are shared with TRBD2. With 5 bases clipped from V and 5 bases from J, the junction kept 6 bases outside the gene matches. Germline V gene data show CDR1 as SEHNR and CDR2 as FQNEAQ (reference sequence). The CDR3 is made up of 14 amino acids. CDR3 region: CASSPGLAWETQYF. The CDR3, as DNA: TGTGCCAGCAGCCCCGGACTAGCGTGGGAGACCCAGTACTTC.

The J gene is TRBJ2-7, the V gene TRBV27, with D maybe TRBD1 (7 bases). V was cut by 3 bases and J by 6 bases, with 12 bases left in between. This CDR3 is 13 amino acids long. Per germline, CDR1 MNHEY and CDR2 SMNVEV (reference sequence). The DNA of the CDR3 is TGTGCCAGCAGTTTCAGGCAGGGGGGCGAGCAGTACTTC. It codes for CASSFRQGGEQYF.

The CDR3 DNA is TGTGCCAGCAGCCCCACTAGCGGGAGGACCCTCGAGCAGTACTTC. Amino acid sequence: CASSPTSGRTLEQYF. The chain recombines TRBV7-8 with TRBJ2-7, with TRBD2 matching over 12 bases. Germline V gives CDR1 SGHVS, CDR2 FQNEAQ. Germline trimming cut 5 bases from V and 6 bases from J; bases unmatched to any gene: 8. CDR3 length: 15 residues.

The genes are TRBV30 and TRBJ2-3, with D possibly being TRBD1 (5 bases). The ends were cut back, 0 bases at V and 5 bases at J, with 12 bases in the middle. Germline values: CDR1 GTSNPN, CDR2 SVGIG (reference sequence). This CDR3 comprises 14 residues. The CDR3 nucleotides read TGTGCCTGGAGTGTTCCGGAAAGGGGAGATACGCAGTATTTT. Amino acids: CAWSVPERGDTQYF.

The chain has TRBV5-1 and TRBJ2-1; 9 bases map to TRBD2. This CDR3 contains 14 residues. V lost 2 bases to trimming and J lost 5 bases; unmatched junction nucleotides: 2. Germline CDR1 is SGHRS and CDR2 is YFSETQ. In DNA, the CDR3 is TGCGCCAGCAGCTTCAGACTAGCGGACAATGAGCAGTTCTTC. This translates into CASSFRLADNEQFF.

The gene calls are TRBV7-8 and TRBJ1-3; D is undetermined. The V end lost 1 base, the J end lost 7 bases, and 17 bases lay between the germline ends. This CDR3 is built from 16 residues. Germline V gene lookup returns CDR1 SGHVS and CDR2 FQNEAQ. The CDR3 reads CASSLVGRPLANTIYF. DNA of the CDR3: TGTGCCAGCAGCTTAGTGGGCAGACCCTTGGCGAACACCATATATTTT.

This chain joins TRBV19 and TRBJ2-2; 10 bases agree with TRBD1. There are 15 residues in the CDR3. Looked up from germline, CDR1 is LNHDA and CDR2 is SQIVND (reference sequence). J gave up 1 base and V 6 bases, and 2 bases lay outside the gene matches. The CDR3, as DNA: TGTGCCAGTAGGGGACAGGGGTTGAACACCGGGGAGCTGTTTTTT. Protein: CASRGQGLNTGELFF.

The genes are TRBV19 and TRBJ1-6; D might be TRBD1 (6 bases). V dropped 4 bases and J dropped 6 bases, with 16 bases sitting between them. The CDR3 sequence is 16 residues long. The germline CDR1 and CDR2 sequences are LNHDA and SQIVND (reference sequence). The CDR3 protein is CASSTTQGIGNSPLHF. CDR3 sequence (DNA): TGTGCCAGTAGTACCACCCAGGGGATCGGTAATTCACCCCTCCACTTT.

The J gene is TRBJ1-1, the V gene TRBV11-2; D is unclear. V was trimmed by 5 bases and J by 2 bases, leaving 15 bases between them. CDR1 and CDR2 (germline): SGHAT, FQNNGV. CDR3 length equals 15 residues. CDR3 amino acids: CASSRPRRLNTEAFF. The CDR3 DNA reads as TGTGCCAGCAGCCGACCCAGGCGCCTCAACACTGAAGCTTTCTTT.

This chain joins TRBV27 and TRBJ1-1; 8 nucleotides match TRBD1. Germline V gives CDR1 MNHEY, CDR2 SMNVEV (reference sequence). The CDR3 has 15 amino acids. After removal of 7 bases from V and 0 bases from J, the junction contained 7 bases not matched to a gene. CDR3 amino acids: CASMGQENMNTEAFF. DNA for the CDR3: TGTGCCAGCATGGGACAGGAAAATATGAACACTGAAGCTTTCTTT.

This rearrangement joins TRBV11-3 to TRBJ2-1; maybe TRBD2 (5 bases). Germline V lookup: CDR1 SGHNT, CDR2 YENEEA. V was pared by 1 base and J by 4 bases, with 5 bases between. The CDR3 runs 13 residues. The CDR3 DNA follows: TGTGCCAGCAGCTTAGCGGGGTACAATGAGCAGTTCTTC. Amino acid sequence: CASSLAGYNEQFF.

V is TRBV4-2 and J is TRBJ2-7; D possibly corresponds to TRBD2 (6 bases). The germline gives CDR1 LGHNA, CDR2 YNFKEQ. Trimming took off 1 base at V and 6 bases at J, with 16 bases between the two ends. The CDR3 sequence is 15 residues long. The CDR3 region is CASSQGEVRVPEQYF. For the CDR3, the DNA is TGTGCCAGCAGCCAAGGGGAGGTCCGGGTTCCCGAGCAGTACTTC.

The chain uses TRBV10-1 and TRBJ2-7; possibly TRBD2 for D (6 bases). Germline loops: CDR1 WNHNN, CDR2 SYGVQD (reference sequence). The CDR3 has 15 residues. V lost 0 bases and J 0 bases, leaving 9 bases between the germline ends. The CDR3 DNA reads TGCGCCAGCAGTGAGTCGGGACTGGGCTCCTACGAGCAGTACTTC. It yields the protein CASSESGLGSYEQYF.

The V gene is TRBV7-2, the J gene TRBJ2-7; D is perhaps TRBD2 (6 bases). The ends were cut back, 3 bases at V and 5 bases at J, with 17 bases in the middle. Germline CDR1 is SGHTA and CDR2 is FQGNSA. This CDR3 is built from 15 residues. The DNA for the CDR3 is TGTGCCAGCAGCTTCTTGAGTCCCCGCGGGAACGAGCAGTACTTC. It yields the protein CASSFLSPRGNEQYF. Together with reference TRBV7-2 and TRBJ2-7, the CDR3 gives the full variable domain: GAGVSQSPSNKVTEKGKDVELRCDPISGHTALYWYRQSLGQGLEFLIYFQGNSAPDKSGLPSDRFSAERTGGSVSTLTIQRTQQEDSAVYLCASSFLSPRGNEQYFGPGTRLTVT.

This CDR3 reads CSTQTGALEGYTF. CDR3 bases: TGCAGCACCCAGACAGGGGCCCTAGAAGGCTACACCTTC. The chain combines TRBV29-1 with TRBJ1-2, with 8 bases fitting TRBD1. The length of the CDR3 is 13 residues. Germline trimming cut 8 bases from V and 8 bases from J; bases unmatched to any gene: 13. Germline CDR1 is SQVTM and CDR2 is ANQGSEA.

On this clone itself: Mismatch with germline at one junction end may stem from a read error. This sequence joins TRBV6-5 and TRBJ2-5; 9 bases fit TRBD1. The CDR3 has 14 residues. Looked up from germline, CDR1 is MNHEY and CDR2 is SVGAGI. For the CDR3, the DNA is TGTGCCAGCAGTCAGAATAACAGGGGGCTAGTGCCCGACTTC. Translating gives CASSQNNRGLVPDF.

The CDR3 loop reads CATSKETGGGFNEQFF. Here the CDR3 DNA reads TGTGCCACCAGCAAAGAAACAGGGGGCGGTTTTAATGAGCAGTTCTTC. V is TRBV15 and J is TRBJ2-1; 9 bases agree with TRBD1. Trimming took 4 bases from V and 7 from J; bases not matched to a gene: 11. The germline V gene encodes CDR1 LNHNV and CDR2 YYDKDF (reference sequence). The CDR3 covers 16 residues. Full variable domain (rest looked up from reference TRBV15 and TRBJ2-1): DAMVIQNPRYQVTQFGKPVTLSCSQTLNHNVMYWYQQKSSQAPKLLFHYYDKDFNNEADTPDNFQSRRPNTSFCFLDIRSPGLGDTAMYLCATSKETGGGFNEQFFGPGTRLTVL.

The rearrangement joins TRBV6-5 to TRBJ2-2, with D hard to call. The CDR3 has 13 amino acids. Per the germline V gene, CDR1 is MNHEY and CDR2 is SVGAGI. The V and J ends lost 2 bases and 7 bases respectively, with 8 bases between them. CDR3 in amino acids: CASSYTSNGELFF. The DNA for the CDR3 is TGTGCCAGCAGTTACACCTCTAACGGGGAGCTGTTTTTT.